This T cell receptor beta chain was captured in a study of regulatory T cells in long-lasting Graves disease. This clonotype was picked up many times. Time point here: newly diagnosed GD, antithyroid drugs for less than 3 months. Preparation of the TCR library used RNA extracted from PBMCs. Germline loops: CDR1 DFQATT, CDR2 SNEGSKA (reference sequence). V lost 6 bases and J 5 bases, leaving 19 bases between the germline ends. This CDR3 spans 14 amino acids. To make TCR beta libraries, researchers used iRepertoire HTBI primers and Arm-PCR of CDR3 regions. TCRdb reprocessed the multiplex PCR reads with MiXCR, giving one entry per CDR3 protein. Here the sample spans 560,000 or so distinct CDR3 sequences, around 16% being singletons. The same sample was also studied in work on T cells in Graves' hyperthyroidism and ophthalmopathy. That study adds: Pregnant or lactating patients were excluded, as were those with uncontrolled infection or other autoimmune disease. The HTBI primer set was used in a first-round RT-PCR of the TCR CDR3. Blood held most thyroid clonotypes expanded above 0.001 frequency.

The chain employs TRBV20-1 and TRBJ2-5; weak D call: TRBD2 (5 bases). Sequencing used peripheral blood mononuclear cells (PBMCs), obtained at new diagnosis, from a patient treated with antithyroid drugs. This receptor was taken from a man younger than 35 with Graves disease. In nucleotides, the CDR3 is TGCAGTGCCACTACGGGCGGGCTATTCGAGACCCAGTACTTC. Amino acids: CSATTGGLFETQYF.